Included here is one T cell receptor (beta chain) sequence, with context. The CDR3 consists of 16 residues. Losses at the gene ends were 3 bases for V and 5 bases for J; bases not matched to a gene: 8. Germline-derived CDR1 and CDR2 are SEHNR and FQNEAQ (reference sequence). Generated by immunoSEQ multiplex PCR, the TCRdb table keeps only in-frame clones and is missing some. The table records a few hundred thousand clones, approximately 82% of them present only once. This sample is drawn from a study of blood T cell repertoires in COVID-19. This receptor was obtained from a man aged 55-75 years who had recovered from COVID-19. Material: peripheral blood. The V gene is TRBV7-9, the J gene TRBJ2-3; 10 nucleotides agree with TRBD2. The chain's CDR3 is CASSLGLAGVIDTQYF. CDR3 bases: TGTGCCAGCAGCTTGGGGCTAGCGGGAGTTATAGATACGCAGTATTTT.